This T cell receptor beta chain comes out of a study of CD8+CD57+ T cells in acquired aplastic anemia. Study-wide context: Across the sorted CD4+ and CD8+ cells, DNA amounts averaged roughly 3 ug. General study results and limits: There were around 28 CD8+ CDR3 sequences that occurred in both patients and controls. Levels of CD8+ Simpson's diversity were not significantly distinct in patients versus controls.

Genomic DNA served as template for TCR beta VDJ and CDR3 profiling. TCRdb recomputed calls from the reads with MiXCR, one row per CDR3 protein. In the table there are roughly 250,000 distinct CDR3 sequences, approximately 82% of which are singletons. The patients chosen for sequencing had shown expansion of CD8+CD57+ cells (detected by flow cytometry). Worth noting for this clonotype: The target antigen is unknown.

Per the germline V gene, CDR1 is DFQATT and CDR2 is SNEGSKA (reference sequence). The length of the CDR3 is 11 residues. The TCR was taken from a human donor with aplastic anemia. The V gene is TRBV20-1, the J gene TRBJ1-1; D is ambiguous. Sequenced material: sorted CD4+, CD8+, or CD8+CD57+ T cells (not recorded which) from PBMCs. CDR3 protein: CSVVPVTEAFF. CDR3 nucleotides: TGCAGCGTCGTACCTGTTACTGAAGCTTTCTTT.